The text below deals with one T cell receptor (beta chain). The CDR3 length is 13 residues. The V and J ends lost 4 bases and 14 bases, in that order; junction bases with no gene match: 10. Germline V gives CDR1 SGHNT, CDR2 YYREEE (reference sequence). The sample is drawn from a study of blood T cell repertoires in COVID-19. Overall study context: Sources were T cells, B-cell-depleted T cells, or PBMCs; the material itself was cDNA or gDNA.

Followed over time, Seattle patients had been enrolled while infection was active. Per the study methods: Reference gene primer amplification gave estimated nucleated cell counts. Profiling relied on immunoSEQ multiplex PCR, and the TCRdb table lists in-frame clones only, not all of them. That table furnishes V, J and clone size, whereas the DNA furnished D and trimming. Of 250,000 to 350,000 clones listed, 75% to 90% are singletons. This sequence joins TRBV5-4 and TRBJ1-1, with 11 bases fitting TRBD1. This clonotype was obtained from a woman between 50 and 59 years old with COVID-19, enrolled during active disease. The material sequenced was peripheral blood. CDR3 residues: CASSTPDRGLAFF. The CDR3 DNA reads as TGTGCCAGCAGCACCCCGGACAGGGGGCTGGCCTTCTTT.